A selection of T cell receptor beta chains follows, all from one sample in a study of cytomegalovirus exposure and HLA in healthy donors. Sequencing used immunoSEQ multiplex PCR; TCRdb keeps in-frame clones, though not all of them. Found here are 100,000 to 150,000 clones, less than 85% of them singletons; the top ten hold approximately 1.3%. The specimen sequenced was PBMCs. The origin of the receptors is a female donor in good health and CMV-seronegative. Each CDR3 is given with its conserved first and last residue. A D gene is named only where the DNA matches it firmly. Clone size is given for some rows only: seen once, a few or many times, or a class if the clone is expanded.

clone_size d_call j_call v_call cdr3_nt cdr3_aa
- TRBD1 TRBJ1-4 TRBV6-1 TGTGCCAGCAGGAGACAGGGAGGTGAAAAACTGTTTTTT CASRRQGGEKLFF
- - TRBJ2-3 TRBV5-1 TGCGCCAGCAGCTTCCAGCGGGGCACAGATACGCAGTATTTT CASSFQRGTDTQYF
- - TRBJ2-1 TRBV19 TGTGCCAGTAGCCGGGACATGACCTACAATGAGCAGTTCTTC CASSRDMTYNEQFF
few - TRBJ2-2 TRBV19 TGTGCCAGTTGCGGGACGTCCAACACCGGGGAGCTGTTTTTT CASCGTSNTGELFF
- - TRBJ1-6 TRBV7-2 TGTGCCAGCAGCCCAAGGAGGGACCGATATTCACCCCTCCACTTT CASSPRRDRYSPLHF
- - TRBJ2-1 TRBV6-5 TGTGCCAGCAGTTACTTCGAGCATGAGCAGTTCTTC CASSYFEHEQFF
- - TRBJ2-6 TRBV5-6 TGTGCCAGCAGCCCCCCCCAGTCTGGGGCCAACGGCCTGACTTTC CASSPPQSGANGLTF
- - TRBJ1-1 TRBV23-1 TGCGCCAGCAGGGGGCTACAGCAATCAAACCGTGAAGCTTTCTTT CASRGLQQSNREAFF
- TRBD2 TRBJ2-7 TRBV11-2 TGTGCCAGCAGCTTAGCTTCTAGCGGGAGTATATACGAGCAGTACTTC CASSLASSGSIYEQYF
- TRBD1 TRBJ1-2 TRBV18 TGTGCCAGCTCACAAGGGACAGGGGGCTATGGCTACACCTTC CASSQGTGGYGYTF
- - TRBJ2-3 TRBV4-1 TGCGCCAGCACCCGGGAACGGGAGCGGTTCACAGATACGCAGTATTTT CASTRERERFTDTQYF
- TRBD2 TRBJ2-1 TRBV7-3 TGTGCCAGCAGCTTGCAAGCGGGAGTAAGGGATGAGCAGTTCTTC CASSLQAGVRDEQFF
- - TRBJ2-1 TRBV5-1 TGCGCCAGCAGCCTACAGCTAGCGAGTGAGCAGTTCTTC CASSLQLASEQFF
few TRBD2 TRBJ2-1 TRBV5-4 TGTGCCAGCAAAGCGGGAGGGCCAGTAGGGTACAATGAGCAGTTCTTC CASKAGGPVGYNEQFF
- - TRBJ1-5 TRBV27 TGTGCCAGCAGTTTAGCAGGAAATCAGCCCCAGCATTTT CASSLAGNQPQHF
once - TRBJ2-5 TRBV9 TGTGCCAGCAGCGTAACTAATGGCGATCGCGAGACCCAGTACTTC CASSVTNGDRETQYF
- TRBD2 TRBJ2-7 TRBV10-3 TGTGCCATCAGTGATACTAGCGGGGCCCCCTACGAGCAGTACTTC CAISDTSGAPYEQYF
- - TRBJ2-1 TRBV7-6 TGTGCCAGCAGCTTCCAGGGTTACAATGAGCAGTTCTTC CASSFQGYNEQFF
few - TRBJ1-1 TRBV5-1 TGCGCCAGCAGCCCGGGGAACACTGAAGCTTTCTTT CASSPGNTEAFF
- TRBD1 TRBJ1-5 TRBV6-1 TGTGCCAGCATTCCCGGGACAGGTAGCAATCAGCCCCAGCATTTT CASIPGTGSNQPQHF
- - TRBJ1-2 TRBV2 TGTGCCAGCAGTGGCATTTTTGCCGGAGGTGGCTACACCTTC CASSGIFAGGGYTF
- - TRBJ2-7 TRBV18 TGTGCCAGCTCACCCGACAGCTACGAGCAGTACTTC CASSPDSYEQYF
- - TRBJ1-3 TRBV4-1 TGCGCCAGCAGCCAAGATCGGAGCTCTGGAAACACCATATATTTT CASSQDRSSGNTIYF
- - TRBJ1-3 TRBV6-1 TGTGCCAGCAGCGACGAACAGGGATCTGGAAACACCATATATTTT CASSDEQGSGNTIYF
- TRBD1 TRBJ1-1 TRBV18 TGTGCCAGCTCGGACGGGACAGGTAAGGGGTCCACGGCTTTCTTT CASSDGTGKGSTAFF
- TRBD2 TRBJ2-1 TRBV5-4 TGTGCCAGCAGCAAAGGGACTAGCGGGGGCTATGAGCAGTTCTTC CASSKGTSGGYEQFF
- - TRBJ1-1 TRBV5-8 TGTGCCAGCAGCTTCGGCGGGGTTACTGAAGCTTTCTTT CASSFGGVTEAFF
- TRBD2 TRBJ2-1 TRBV5-1 TGCGCCAGCAGCTGGGACTACTCCTATGAGCAGTTCTTC CASSWDYSYEQFF
- - TRBJ1-2 TRBV7-9 TGTTCCAGCAGCTCCACCCTTCTGGAGGGAGGAATGTTCTATGGCTACACCTTC CSSSSTLLEGGMFYGYTF
- TRBD1 TRBJ1-3 TRBV6-1 TGTGCCAGCAGAGTCCAGGGGGCTGGAAACACCATATATTTT CASRVQGAGNTIYF
- TRBD1 TRBJ1-6 TRBV5-5 TGTGCCAGCAGCGCCACAGGGGGGGTCGGGTCACCCCTCCACTTT CASSATGGVGSPLHF
once - TRBJ1-4 TRBV6-1 TGTGCCAGCAGTGAACCTCAGACAGCTGGTAATGAAAAACTGTTTTTT CASSEPQTAGNEKLFF
- - TRBJ1-3 TRBV7-6 TGTGCCAGCAGCTCCTACTCTGGAAACACCATATATTTT CASSSYSGNTIYF
once - TRBJ2-7 TRBV27 TGTGCCAGCAGTCGCTACGAGCAGTACTTC CASSRYEQYF
- - TRBJ2-2 TRBV5-1 TGCGCCAGCAGCTTGAAACTCCAGGGCACGACCGGGGAGCTGTTTTTT CASSLKLQGTTGELFF
- TRBD2 TRBJ2-7 TRBV11-2 TGTGCCAGCAGCCTAAGCGGGAGGAGTAGTTACGAGCAGTACTTC CASSLSGRSSYEQYF
- TRBD2 TRBJ2-5 TRBV5-1 TGCGCCAGCAGCTCCCCGGGACTACAAGAGACCCAGTACTTC CASSSPGLQETQYF
- TRBD1 TRBJ1-6 TRBV5-1 TGCGCCAGCAGCCACACTCGACAGGGAGGATCACCCCTCCACTTT CASSHTRQGGSPLHF
- TRBD2 TRBJ2-1 TRBV2 TGTGCCAGCAGCCCAGAAAGGACTAGCCTTGGACGGGAGCAGTTCTTC CASSPERTSLGREQFF
- - TRBJ1-1 TRBV19 TGTGCCAGTAGTATCCCCCTTCTCGGTGAAGCTTTCTTT CASSIPLLGEAFF
- - TRBJ1-2 TRBV19 TGTGCCAGTAGTATAGCGGACAGACAAAACTATGGCTACACCTTC CASSIADRQNYGYTF
once - TRBJ2-7 TRBV4-2 TGTGCCAGCAGCCAAGTGGGCAGCCCCTACGAGCAGTACTTC CASSQVGSPYEQYF
- TRBD2 TRBJ2-5 TRBV11-2 TGTGCCAGCAGCCTAATGGGACTAGCGGAGGGGGAAGAGACCCAGTACTTC CASSLMGLAEGEETQYF
- TRBD2 TRBJ2-7 TRBV14 TGTGCCAGCAGCTTCCGGGAGGGTTACGAGCAGTACTTC CASSFREGYEQYF
- - TRBJ1-2 TRBV30 TGTGCCTGGAGTACAGGGTTCTATGGCTACACCTTC CAWSTGFYGYTF
- - TRBJ1-6 TRBV30 TGTGCCTGGACGGACCCCACCAGACAGATAAATTCACCCCTCCACTTT CAWTDPTRQINSPLHF
- TRBD2 TRBJ2-1 TRBV11-2 TGTGCCAGCAGCTTGGGGACTATCGTCAATGAGCAGTTCTTC CASSLGTIVNEQFF
- - TRBJ2-6 TRBV11-2 TGTGCCAGCAGCCGAGACAGCTCTGGGGCCAACGTCCTGACTTTC CASSRDSSGANVLTF
few - TRBJ2-5 TRBV6-1 TGTGCCAGCAGTGAATATAGGGGGGAGACCCAGTACTTC CASSEYRGETQYF
- TRBD2 TRBJ2-5 TRBV5-6 TGTGCCAGCAGCTATGATAGGGGACTAGCGGGAGGGCACGGAGAGACCCAGTACTTC CASSYDRGLAGGHGETQYF
- - TRBJ1-2 TRBV6-4 TGTGCCAGCGAGGGCTATGGCTACACCTTC CASEGYGYTF
- TRBD2 TRBJ2-7 TRBV5-1 TGCGCCAGCAGGACTAGCGGCGCCTACGAGCAGTACTTC CASRTSGAYEQYF
few TRBD1 TRBJ1-1 TRBV6-5 TGTGCCAGTATTGGACAGGGGGGTGTGAACACTGAAGCTTTCTTT CASIGQGGVNTEAFF
once TRBD1 TRBJ1-4 TRBV2 TGTGCCAGCAGATTTATAGGGGGCGAAAAACTGTTTTTT CASRFIGGEKLFF
- - TRBJ2-5 TRBV4-1 TGCGCCAGCAGCGGGCGAACAGGGTTGGAGACCCAGTACTTC CASSGRTGLETQYF
- TRBD1 TRBJ2-4 TRBV19 TGTGCCACCCTTCCCGGGACAGGGGTGAGGAAGTACTTC CATLPGTGVRKYF
- - TRBJ2-7 TRBV10-3 TGTGCCACCAAAGGTGTCAGGGGGGCCTACGAGCAGTACTTC CATKGVRGAYEQYF
- - TRBJ1-2 TRBV5-1 TGCGCCAGCAGCTTGGACAGTGTGGCGGGGGGGGGCTACACCTTC CASSLDSVAGGGYTF
- - TRBJ1-5 TRBV7-9 TGTGCCAGCAGCCCCGCTAAGGAGTATAGCAATCAGCCCCAGCATTTT CASSPAKEYSNQPQHF
- - TRBJ2-1 TRBV7-2 TGTGCCAGCAGCTTAGGAAGCGGGCGCTACAATGAGCAGTTCTTC CASSLGSGRYNEQFF